The present TCR beta chain was sequenced within a study of T cells in localized non-small cell lung cancer. General study results and limits: It was uninvolved adjacent lung that showed the highest T cell clonality, exceeding tumor. Heterogeneity is still possible, as just one tumor region was sequenced. In the blood, greater T cell density corresponded to longer overall survival. Adjacent lung was found to contain a median about 50 of the top 100 tumor clones.

Only in-frame clones appear in the TCRdb table, and some are missing; sequencing was by immunoSEQ multiplex PCR. The sample lists about 82,000 clones; less than 85% were seen once. This clone is a singleton in its sample. Its antigen is not known. With 4 bases removed from V and 6 bases from J, the gap between germline ends came to 21 bases. CDR3 length: 15 residues. Germline V gene sequence: CDR1 GTSNPN, CDR2 SVGIG (reference sequence). The input for sequencing was PBMCs, taken before any cancer treatment. This TCR derives from a man aged 40 to 70 with stage II squamous cell lung carcinoma. V usage is TRBV30 and J usage is TRBJ1-2; D possibly corresponds to TRBD1 (5 bases). The CDR3 reads CAWIRGTQGGDGYTF. The CDR3 coding sequence is TGTGCCTGGATACGCGGGACCCAGGGTGGGGATGGCTACACCTTC. Together with reference TRBV30 and TRBJ1-2, the CDR3 gives the full variable domain: SQTIHQWPATLVQPVGSPLSLECTVEGTSNPNLYWYRQAAGRGLQLLFYSVGIGQISSEVPQNLSASRPQDRQFILSSKKLLLSDSGFYLCAWIRGTQGGDGYTFGSGTRLTVV.